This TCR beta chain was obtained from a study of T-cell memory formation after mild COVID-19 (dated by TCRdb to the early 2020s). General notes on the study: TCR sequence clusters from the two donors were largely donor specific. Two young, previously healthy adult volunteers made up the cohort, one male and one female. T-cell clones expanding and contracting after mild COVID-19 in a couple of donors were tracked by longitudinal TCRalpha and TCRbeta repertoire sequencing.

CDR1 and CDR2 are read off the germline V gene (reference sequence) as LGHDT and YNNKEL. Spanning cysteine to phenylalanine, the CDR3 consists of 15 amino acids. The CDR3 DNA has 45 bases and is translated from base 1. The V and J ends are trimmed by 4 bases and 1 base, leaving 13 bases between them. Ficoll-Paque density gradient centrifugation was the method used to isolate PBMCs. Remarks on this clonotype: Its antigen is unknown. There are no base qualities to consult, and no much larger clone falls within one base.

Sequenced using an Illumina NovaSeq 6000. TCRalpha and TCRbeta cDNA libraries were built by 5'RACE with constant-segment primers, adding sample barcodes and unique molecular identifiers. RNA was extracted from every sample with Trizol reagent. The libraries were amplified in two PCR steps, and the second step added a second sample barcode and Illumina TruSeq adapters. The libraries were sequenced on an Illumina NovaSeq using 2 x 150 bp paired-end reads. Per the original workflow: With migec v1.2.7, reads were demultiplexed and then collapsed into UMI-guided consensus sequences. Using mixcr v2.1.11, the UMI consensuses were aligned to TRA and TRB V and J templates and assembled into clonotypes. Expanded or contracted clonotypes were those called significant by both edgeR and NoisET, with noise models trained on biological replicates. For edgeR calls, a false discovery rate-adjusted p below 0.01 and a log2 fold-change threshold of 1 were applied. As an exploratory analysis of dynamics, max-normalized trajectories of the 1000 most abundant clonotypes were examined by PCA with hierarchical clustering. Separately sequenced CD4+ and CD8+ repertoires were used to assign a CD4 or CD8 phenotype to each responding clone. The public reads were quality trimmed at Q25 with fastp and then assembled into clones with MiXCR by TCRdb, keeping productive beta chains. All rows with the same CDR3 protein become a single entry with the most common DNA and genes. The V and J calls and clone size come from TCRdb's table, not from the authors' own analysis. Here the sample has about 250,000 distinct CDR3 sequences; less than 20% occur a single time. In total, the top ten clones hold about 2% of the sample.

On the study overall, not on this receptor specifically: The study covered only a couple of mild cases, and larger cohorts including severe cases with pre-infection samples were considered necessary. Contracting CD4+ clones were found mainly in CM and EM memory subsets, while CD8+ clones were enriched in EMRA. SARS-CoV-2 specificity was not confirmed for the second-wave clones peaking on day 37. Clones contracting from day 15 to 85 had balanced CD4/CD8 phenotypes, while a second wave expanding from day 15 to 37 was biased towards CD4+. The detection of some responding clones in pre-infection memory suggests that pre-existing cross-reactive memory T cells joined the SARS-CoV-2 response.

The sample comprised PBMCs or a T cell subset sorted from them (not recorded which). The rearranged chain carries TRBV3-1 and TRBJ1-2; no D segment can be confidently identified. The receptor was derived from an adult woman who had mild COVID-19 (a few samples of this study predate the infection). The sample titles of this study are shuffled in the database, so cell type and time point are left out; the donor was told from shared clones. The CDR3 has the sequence CASSPRREDNYGYTF. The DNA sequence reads TGTGCCAGCAGCCCAAGGAGGGAGGATAACTATGGCTACACCTTC.